The TCR beta chain under discussion was sequenced for a study of blood T cells in healthy people across ages. Study-level points and caveats: Across the age range, TCR beta diversity per million T cells fell in a roughly linear way.

Comments on this clonotype: Its antigen remains unknown. One end of the junction varies from germline; a read error may be responsible.

A second PCR of 7 to 11 cycles used a sample-barcoded 5' primer and a J-beta primer mix. TCRdb recomputed calls from the 5' RACE reads with MiXCR, one row per CDR3 protein. The sample has 1,500,000 or so distinct CDR3 sequences, about 42% seen once. The draw of peripheral blood yielded 8.5 to 10 milliliters from each donor. Per sample, at least 5 micrograms of total RNA were extracted. The sequenced material came from blood. The receptor was isolated from a woman between 18 and 29 years old in good health.

The CDR3 sequence: CARSQDWDTEAFF. CDR3 nucleotides: TGTGCCCGCAGCCAAGATTGGGACACTGAAGCTTTCTTT. This chain connects TRBV3-1 to TRBJ1-1; D is unresolved. This CDR3 contains 13 residues. Germline lookup yields CDR1 LGHDT and CDR2 YNNKEL (reference sequence).